The 6 T cell receptor beta chains listed next were all sequenced from one sample in a study of blood T cell repertoires in COVID-19. The data were produced by immunoSEQ multiplex PCR, yet TCRdb's version contains in-frame clones alone and is incomplete. This table holds about 200,000 clones, 65% to 90% found once. Input material: peripheral blood. Source of these receptors: a man at least 80 years old with acute or convalescent COVID-19.

This chain joins TRBV18 and TRBJ1-4; 7 nucleotides match TRBD1. This CDR3 has 17 residues. V trimming: 3 bases; J trimming: 4 bases; junction bases outside the gene matches: 11. Germline-derived CDR1 and CDR2 are KGHSH and LQKENI. CDR3 in amino acids: CASSPDRLGKINEKLFF. CDR3 sequence (DNA): TGTGCCAGCTCACCGGACAGGTTGGGCAAGATTAATGAAAAACTGTTTTTT.

In nucleotides, the CDR3 is TGTGCCAGCAGCCTAGGACTAGCGGGAGTTAACGAGCAGTACGTC. Translating gives CASSLGLAGVNEQYV. The chain carries TRBV7-2 and TRBJ2-7; 13 nucleotides line up with TRBD2. The V and J ends lost 5 bases and 5 bases, in that order; junction bases with no gene match: 6. Germline CDR1 SGHTA, CDR2 FQGNSA. The CDR3 is made up of 15 amino acids.

This chain joins TRBV6-5 and TRBJ1-5; 8 nucleotides align to TRBD1. V lost 4 bases, J lost 6 bases, and 8 bases stayed unmatched. The CDR3 has 15 amino acids. The V gene's germline CDR1 is MNHEY and CDR2 SVGAGI. The CDR3 DNA sequence: TGTGCCAGCAGTTCCCGCCAGGGGGCAAGTCAGCCCCAGCATTTT. This gives the protein CASSSRQGASQPQHF.

V usage is TRBV6-5 and J usage is TRBJ1-3; no clear D. The CDR3 is 15 residues long. V shed 2 bases and J shed 0 bases, with 8 bases lying between them. The germline CDR1 and CDR2 sequences are MNHEY and SVGAGI. CDR3 DNA sequence: TGTGCCAGCAGTTACCGGGTTAGCTCTGGAAACACCATATATTTT. Protein: CASSYRVSSGNTIYF.

The chain recombines TRBV28 with TRBJ1-5, with 7 bases that match TRBD1. The V gene's germline CDR1 is MDHEN and CDR2 SYDVKM. This CDR3 has 14 residues. V gave up 4 bases and J gave up 5 bases; unmatched junction bases: 5. The CDR3 loop reads CASSYTTGDQPQHF. The CDR3 DNA is TGTGCCAGCAGTTACACTACAGGGGATCAGCCCCAGCATTTT.

The V gene is TRBV15, the J gene TRBJ2-7, with 8 bases lining up with TRBD1. The germline V gene has CDR1 LNHNV and CDR2 YYDKDF (reference sequence). This CDR3 contains 16 residues. V lost 3 bases, J lost 3 bases, and 10 bases stayed unmatched. The CDR3 DNA reads as TGTGCCACCAGCAGTTCGGGACAGGACCATTACTACGAGCAGTACTTC. This gives the protein CATSSSGQDHYYEQYF.